Below, one T cell receptor (beta chain) is given with its context. Its target antigen remains unknown. No base quality information exists; no much larger clone differs at one position. TCRbeta CDR3 regions were amplified from genomic DNA by means of the immunoSEQ Assay, a bias-controlled multiplex PCR. The paper's data handling went like this. The number of nucleated cells in each sample was estimated by amplification of reference gene primers within the assay. To quantify the absolute abundance of each unique TCRbeta CDR3 rearrangement, sequence reads were collapsed and filtered. Productive Simpson clonality was computed per sample as the square root of Simpson's diversity index over productive rearrangements. TCRdb obtained this table from immuneACCESS and retained in-frame rearrangements with V and J assigned. These tables miss some clones; where compared with another copy, unresolved V genes account for less than half of the shortfall, and the remainder is unexplained. V, J and clone size derive from that table, while D and trimming were established from the DNA sequence. Here the sample has about 350,000 clones; about 86% occur a single time. The ten biggest clones cover less than 9% of the sample.

The junction shows trimming of 0 bases on V and 7 bases on J, plus 8 bases between the germline ends. Reading from cysteine to phenylalanine, the CDR3 counts 13 amino acids. This entry keeps only the CDR3 DNA: 39 bases, framed from base 1. CDR1 and CDR2 were assigned from the germline V gene as MNHEY and SVGEGT. One collaborating source in Seattle enrolled patients during active infection and followed them longitudinally through the course of disease. Each collaborating institution followed its own protocols to collect whole blood in K2EDTA tubes. For TCRbeta analysis, collaborator samples were shipped as frozen whole blood, as isolated PBMCs, or as DNA extracted from either sample type. The data were obtained in a study of blood T cell repertoires in COVID-19 (dated by TCRdb to between 2020 and 2021). Broadly, across the study: The collaborator samples originated in the United States, Italy and Spain and spanned the acute and convalescent phases of COVID-19. The prospective study material was composed of cDNA or gDNA derived from T cells, B-cell-depleted T cells, or PBMCs. Subjects who had been exposed to COVID-19, were actively infected with it, or had recovered from it provided the deeply sampled blood TCRbeta repertoires that made up the dataset. The repertoires were released in a freely available public database meant as a resource for research on the immune response to SARS-CoV-2. The samples were drawn from two sources: the first 160 participants of the ongoing ImmuneRACE study, and 1,000 to 1,500 subjects contributed by 6 global collaborators. A de-identified subject ID, COVID-19 status, age in years and sex were almost always included in the sample metadata. Where available, HLA class I and class II types were taken from metadata supplied by the sample provider and were not determined by assay-based typing.

Broad study findings and their caveats: Clinical and demographic metadata were provided uncurated, with the amount varying by source and participant.

This sequence was found in a woman aged 55-70 years with COVID-19, enrolled during active disease. The V gene is TRBV6-2 or TRBV6-3 and the J gene is TRBJ2-3, and possibly TRBD2, on 6 matching bases. The sequencing sample was made of peripheral blood. The CDR3 protein: CASSYSRGNTQYF. The DNA reads TGTGCCAGCAGTTACTCCCGGGGGAATACGCAGTATTTT.